This T cell receptor beta chain is from a study of blood T cell repertoires in COVID-19. Generated by immunoSEQ multiplex PCR, the TCRdb table keeps only in-frame clones and is missing some. The data contain some 150,000 clones, around 87% of them singletons. CDR3 length: 14 residues. Germline-derived CDR1 and CDR2 are MNHNS and SASEGT. Deletions cut 1 base from V and 0 bases from J, with 7 bases between. This TCR derives from a man aged 50-59 years with active COVID-19. The chain uses TRBV6-1 and TRBJ2-7; D might be TRBD1 (5 bases). What was sequenced was peripheral blood. CDR3 nucleotide sequence: TGTGCCAGCAGTGAAGGCAGGGTCTCCTACGAGCAGTACTTC. It specifies CASSEGRVSYEQYF.